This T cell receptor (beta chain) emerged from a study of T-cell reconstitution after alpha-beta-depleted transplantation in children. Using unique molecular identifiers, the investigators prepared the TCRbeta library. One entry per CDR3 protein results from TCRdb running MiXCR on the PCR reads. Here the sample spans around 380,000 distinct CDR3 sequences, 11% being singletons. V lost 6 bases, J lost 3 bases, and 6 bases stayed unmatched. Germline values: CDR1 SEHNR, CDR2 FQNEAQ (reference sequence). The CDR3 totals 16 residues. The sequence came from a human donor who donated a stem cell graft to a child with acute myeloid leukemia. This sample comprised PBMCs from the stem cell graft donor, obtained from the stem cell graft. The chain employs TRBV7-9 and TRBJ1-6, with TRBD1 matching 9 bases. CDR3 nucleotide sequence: TGTGCCAGCAGTCCAGGGACAGGGCGCTATAATTCACCCCTCCACTTT. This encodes CASSPGTGRYNSPLHF.